The rows below give T cell receptor beta chains drawn from one sample of a study of CD8 T cells in ankylosing spondylitis. TCRdb re-analysed the 5' RACE reads in MiXCR, keeping a single row per CDR3 protein. The table records just over 350,000 distinct CDR3 sequences, approximately 20% of them present only once. Sequenced: blood, either unsorted or a sorted T cell fraction (not recorded which). Every receptor here comes from a male donor with ankylosing spondylitis or in good health (not recorded which). The CDR3 runs from the conserved cysteine through the conserved F or W. Each record gives: V gene, J gene, CDR3 length, D gene, clone size, CDR3 protein. The D gene is left open where the match is weak. Clone size is stated in some rows and not others, as once, few, many or a class when expanded.

TRBV29-1,TRBJ1-5,14,TRBD1,few,CSALLDRGDQPQHF
TRBV6-1,TRBJ1-4,14,NA,few,CASSQEWPLTGLFF
TRBV12-3/TRBV12-4,TRBJ2-1,15,TRBD1,NA,CASRLTGVSYNEQFF
TRBV4-2,TRBJ2-2,14,NA,few,CASSQAGVAGELFF
TRBV20-1,TRBJ2-7,12,NA,few,CSARAVSYEQYF
TRBV21-1,TRBJ2-3,13,NA,NA,CASMERITDTQYF
TRBV6-5,TRBJ2-7,14,NA,NA,CASSSRGLTYEQYF
TRBV10-2,TRBJ2-1,18,TRBD2,NA,CASRERHPSGGASNEQFF
TRBV7-8,TRBJ2-2,16,NA,few,CASSLSDLGGRGELFF
TRBV20-1,TRBJ2-7,13,TRBD1,NA,CSATGTGPTEQYF
TRBV20-1,TRBJ2-1,12,NA,few,CSASGNEVEQFF
TRBV9,TRBJ2-5,15,NA,NA,CASSVGGNRQETQYF
TRBV20-1,TRBJ2-7,15,NA,NA,CSAGGRPSTPYEQYF
TRBV20-1,TRBJ2-7,13,TRBD1,few,CRAGRDSYYEQYF
TRBV11-2,TRBJ2-1,16,TRBD2,NA,CASSLVPGGAYNEQFF
TRBV20-1,TRBJ1-1,13,NA,many,CSARDLGNTEAFF
TRBV18,TRBJ1-2,16,NA,many,CASSLQTPSTSYGYTF
TRBV10-1,TRBJ2-7,12,NA,few,CASTTRVYEQYF
TRBV21-1,TRBJ2-6,18,NA,few,CASRSRDRASAGANVLTF
TRBV20-1,TRBJ2-5,15,TRBD2,NA,CSATTLAGGRETQYF
TRBV6-5,TRBJ2-7,14,NA,NA,CASSSTAGDYEQYF
TRBV27,TRBJ2-7,14,NA,NA,CASSLSANGYEQYF
TRBV7-8,TRBJ2-7,15,NA,few,CASSSRVGDTYEQYF
TRBV20-1,TRBJ2-7,13,TRBD2,NA,CSARGLAADEQYF
TRBV7-2,TRBJ2-5,15,TRBD2,NA,CASSFGGGALETQYF
TRBV12-3/TRBV12-4,TRBJ2-3,14,NA,many,CASSLRGDTDTQYF
TRBV20-1,TRBJ2-1,16,TRBD2,few,CSARTSGESSYNEQFF
TRBV7-8,TRBJ1-2,14,NA,few,CASSDGLITYGYTF
TRBV6-5,TRBJ2-3,15,NA,few,CASSYTPQSTDTQYF
TRBV5-1,TRBJ2-1,14,NA,NA,CASSLGREVDEQFF
TRBV11-2,TRBJ2-3,16,TRBD1,few,CASRTWDRPRGDTQYF
TRBV6-5,TRBJ1-2,15,NA,few,CASSLDRGANYGYTF
TRBV27,TRBJ2-5,16,TRBD2,few,CASRLTSGVGQETQYF
TRBV12-3/TRBV12-4,TRBJ2-5,12,TRBD2,NA,CASSSGGGKASF
TRBV6-1,TRBJ2-1,15,NA,NA,CASTPRQGSYNEQFF
TRBV9,TRBJ1-6,15,TRBD1,NA,CASSVGRDRGIPLHF
TRBV5-1,TRBJ2-2,15,TRBD2,few,CASSLFGGDTGELFF
TRBV4-1,TRBJ2-1,16,NA,few,CASSHLGGSSYNEQFF
TRBV24-1,TRBJ2-7,13,NA,few,CATSQQGTYEQYF
TRBV11-2,TRBJ2-7,18,NA,NA,CASSFPRHDTDNTYEQYF